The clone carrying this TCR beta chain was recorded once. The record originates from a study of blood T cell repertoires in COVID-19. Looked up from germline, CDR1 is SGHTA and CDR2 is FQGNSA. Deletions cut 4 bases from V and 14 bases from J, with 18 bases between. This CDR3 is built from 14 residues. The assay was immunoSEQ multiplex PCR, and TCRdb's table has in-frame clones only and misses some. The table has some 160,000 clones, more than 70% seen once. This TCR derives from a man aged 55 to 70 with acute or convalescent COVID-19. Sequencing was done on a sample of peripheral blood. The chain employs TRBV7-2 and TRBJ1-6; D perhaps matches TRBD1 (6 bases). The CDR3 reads CASSSTGPQGTLHF. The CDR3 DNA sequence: TGTGCCAGCAGCTCAACAGGGCCCCAGGGGACCCTCCACTTT. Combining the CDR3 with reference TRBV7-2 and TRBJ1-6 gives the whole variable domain GAGVSQSPSNKVTEKGKDVELRCDPISGHTALYWYRQSLGQGLEFLIYFQGNSAPDKSGLPSDRFSAERTGGSVSTLTIQRTQQEDSAVYLCASSSTGPQGTLHFGNGTRLTVT.